This TCR beta chain was recovered during a study of blood T cell repertoires in COVID-19. Study-wide background: COVID-19 samples collected from the United States, Italy and Spain covered acute and convalescent phases.

The CDR3 is made up of 14 amino acids. Germline CDR1 is MDHEN and CDR2 is SYDVKM. Trimming took off 2 bases at V and 2 bases at J, with 9 bases between the two ends. Measured with immunoSEQ multiplex PCR; TCRdb has only the in-frame clones, and not every one. Of 210,000 or so clones listed, 80% to 85% are singletons. The genes are TRBV28 and TRBJ2-5; D is ambiguous. The clonotype was recovered from a woman in her forties or fifties with acute COVID-19. Source material: PBMCs or T cells enriched from blood (not recorded which). The CDR3 DNA reads TGTGCCAGCAGTTTAATAGTCAAGCAAGAGACCCAGTACTTC. Translation: CASSLIVKQETQYF.